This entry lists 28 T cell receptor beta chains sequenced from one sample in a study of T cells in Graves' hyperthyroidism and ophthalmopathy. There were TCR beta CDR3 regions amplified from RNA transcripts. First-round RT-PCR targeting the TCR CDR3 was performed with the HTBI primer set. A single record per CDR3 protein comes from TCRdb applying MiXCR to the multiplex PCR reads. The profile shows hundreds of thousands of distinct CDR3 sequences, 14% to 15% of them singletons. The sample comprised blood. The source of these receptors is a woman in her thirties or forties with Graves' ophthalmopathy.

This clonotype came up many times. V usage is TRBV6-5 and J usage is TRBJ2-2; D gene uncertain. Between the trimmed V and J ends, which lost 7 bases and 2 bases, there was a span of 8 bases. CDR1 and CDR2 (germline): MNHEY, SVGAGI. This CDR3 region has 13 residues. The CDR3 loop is CASTVTNTGELFF. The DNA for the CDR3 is TGTGCCAGCACCGTGACAAACACCGGGGAGCTGTTTTTT.

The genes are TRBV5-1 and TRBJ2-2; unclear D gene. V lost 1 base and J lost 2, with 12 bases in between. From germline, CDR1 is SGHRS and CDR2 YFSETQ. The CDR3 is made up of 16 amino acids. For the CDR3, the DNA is TGCGCCAGCAGCTTGTTAGGGTATAGCAACACCGGGGAGCTGTTTTTT. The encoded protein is CASSLLGYSNTGELFF.

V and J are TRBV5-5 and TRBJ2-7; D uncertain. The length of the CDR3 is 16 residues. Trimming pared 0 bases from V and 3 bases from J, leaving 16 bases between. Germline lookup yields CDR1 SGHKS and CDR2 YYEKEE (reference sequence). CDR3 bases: TGTGCCAGCAGCTTGGCCCCTGGAAAACGGATCTACGAGCAGTACTTC. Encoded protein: CASSLAPGKRIYEQYF.

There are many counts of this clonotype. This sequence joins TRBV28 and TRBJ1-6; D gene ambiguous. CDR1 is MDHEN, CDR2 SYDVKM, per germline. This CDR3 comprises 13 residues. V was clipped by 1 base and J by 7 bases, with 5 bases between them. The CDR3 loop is CASSLLGNSPLHF. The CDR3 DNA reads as TGTGCCAGCAGTTTATTGGGCAATTCACCCCTCCACTTT.

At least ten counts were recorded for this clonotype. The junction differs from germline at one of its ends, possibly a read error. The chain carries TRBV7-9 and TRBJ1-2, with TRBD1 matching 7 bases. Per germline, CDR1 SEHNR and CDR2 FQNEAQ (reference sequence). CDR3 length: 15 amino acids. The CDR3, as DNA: TGTGCCAGCAGCTTACTAGGACAGGCGGACTATGGCTACGCCTTC. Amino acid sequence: CASSLLGQADYGYAF.

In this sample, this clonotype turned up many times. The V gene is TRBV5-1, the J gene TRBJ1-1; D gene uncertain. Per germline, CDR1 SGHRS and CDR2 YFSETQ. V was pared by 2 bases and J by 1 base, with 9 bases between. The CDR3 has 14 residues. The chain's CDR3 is CASSFQDPNTEAFF. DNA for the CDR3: TGCGCCAGCAGCTTCCAAGACCCGAACACTGAAGCTTTCTTT.

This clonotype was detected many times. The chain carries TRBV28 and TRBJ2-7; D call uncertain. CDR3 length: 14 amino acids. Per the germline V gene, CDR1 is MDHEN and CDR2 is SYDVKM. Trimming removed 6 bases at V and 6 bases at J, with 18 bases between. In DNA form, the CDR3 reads TGTGCCAGCAGCCTACCAGCTTCGCGATTCGAGCAGTACTTC. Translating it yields CASSLPASRFEQYF.

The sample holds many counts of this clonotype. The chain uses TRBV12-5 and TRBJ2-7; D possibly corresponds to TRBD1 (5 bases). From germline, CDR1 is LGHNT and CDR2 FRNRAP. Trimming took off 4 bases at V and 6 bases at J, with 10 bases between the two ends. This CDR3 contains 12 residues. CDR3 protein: CASGSTVGEQYF. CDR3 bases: TGTGCTAGTGGTTCGACAGTGGGCGAGCAGTACTTC.

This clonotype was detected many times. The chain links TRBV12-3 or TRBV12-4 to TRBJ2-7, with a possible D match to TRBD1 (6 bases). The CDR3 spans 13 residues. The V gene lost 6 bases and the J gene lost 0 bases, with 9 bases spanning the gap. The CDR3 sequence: CASRGAPSYEQYF. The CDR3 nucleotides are TGTGCCAGCAGGGGGGCGCCCTCCTACGAGCAGTACTTC.

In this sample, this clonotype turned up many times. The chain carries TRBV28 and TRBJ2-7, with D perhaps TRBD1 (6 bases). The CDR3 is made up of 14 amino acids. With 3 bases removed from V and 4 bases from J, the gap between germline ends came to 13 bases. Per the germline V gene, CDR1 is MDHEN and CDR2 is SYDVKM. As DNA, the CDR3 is TGTGCCAGCAGTTTTGGTTGGGGGCTGTACGAGCAGTACTTC. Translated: CASSFGWGLYEQYF.

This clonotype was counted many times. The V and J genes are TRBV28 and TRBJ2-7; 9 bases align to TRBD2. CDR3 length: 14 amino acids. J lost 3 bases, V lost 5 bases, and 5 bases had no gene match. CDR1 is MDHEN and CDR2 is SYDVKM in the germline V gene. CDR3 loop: CASSPLAGVYEQYF. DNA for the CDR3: TGTGCCAGCAGTCCGTTAGCGGGAGTCTACGAGCAGTACTTC. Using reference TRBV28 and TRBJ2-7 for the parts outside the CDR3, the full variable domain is DVKVTQSSRYLVKRTGEKVFLECVQDMDHENMFWYRQDPGLGLRLIYFSYDVKMKEKGDIPEGYSVSREKKERFSLILESASTNQTSMYLCASSPLAGVYEQYFGPGTRLTVT.

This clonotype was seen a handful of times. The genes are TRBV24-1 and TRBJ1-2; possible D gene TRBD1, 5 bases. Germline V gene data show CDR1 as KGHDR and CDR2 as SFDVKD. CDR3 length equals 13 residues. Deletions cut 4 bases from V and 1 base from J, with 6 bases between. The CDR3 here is CATSEGVNYGYTF. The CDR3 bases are TGTGCCACCAGTGAGGGGGTTAACTATGGCTACACCTTC.

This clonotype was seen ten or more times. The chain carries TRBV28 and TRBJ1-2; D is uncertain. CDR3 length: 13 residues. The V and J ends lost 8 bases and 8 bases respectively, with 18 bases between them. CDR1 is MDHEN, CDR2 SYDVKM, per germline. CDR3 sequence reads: CASAPPSKSGYTF. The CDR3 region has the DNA TGTGCCAGCGCCCCCCCTTCCAAGTCCGGCTACACCTTC.

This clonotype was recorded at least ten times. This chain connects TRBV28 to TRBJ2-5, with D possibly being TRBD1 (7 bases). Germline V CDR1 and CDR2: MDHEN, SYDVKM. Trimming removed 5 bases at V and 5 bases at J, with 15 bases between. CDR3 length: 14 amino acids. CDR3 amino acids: CASSPPGGRETQYF. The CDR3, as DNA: TGTGCCAGCAGTCCTCCAGGGGGGCGGGAGACCCAGTACTTC.

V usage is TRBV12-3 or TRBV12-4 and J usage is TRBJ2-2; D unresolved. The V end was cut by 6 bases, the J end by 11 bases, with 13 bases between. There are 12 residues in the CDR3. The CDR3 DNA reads TGTGCCAGCAGGCCCGGGCAGCCCGAGCTGTTTTTT. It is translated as CASRPGQPELFF.

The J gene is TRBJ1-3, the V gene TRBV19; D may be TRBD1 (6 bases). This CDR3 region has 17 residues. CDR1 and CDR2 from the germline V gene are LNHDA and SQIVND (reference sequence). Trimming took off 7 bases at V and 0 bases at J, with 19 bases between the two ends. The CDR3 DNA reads TGTGCCAGTAATCAGGACAGCTCTCTATACTCTGGAAACACCATATATTTT. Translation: CASNQDSSLYSGNTIYF.

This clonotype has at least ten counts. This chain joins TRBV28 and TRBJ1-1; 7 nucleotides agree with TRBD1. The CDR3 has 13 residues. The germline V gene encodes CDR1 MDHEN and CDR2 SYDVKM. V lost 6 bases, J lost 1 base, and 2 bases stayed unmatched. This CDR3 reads CASRTGWNTEAFF. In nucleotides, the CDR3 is TGTGCCAGCAGGACAGGGTGGAACACTGAAGCTTTCTTT. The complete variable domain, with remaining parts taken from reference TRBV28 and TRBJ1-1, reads DVKVTQSSRYLVKRTGEKVFLECVQDMDHENMFWYRQDPGLGLRLIYFSYDVKMKEKGDIPEGYSVSREKKERFSLILESASTNQTSMYLCASRTGWNTEAFFGQGTRLTVV.

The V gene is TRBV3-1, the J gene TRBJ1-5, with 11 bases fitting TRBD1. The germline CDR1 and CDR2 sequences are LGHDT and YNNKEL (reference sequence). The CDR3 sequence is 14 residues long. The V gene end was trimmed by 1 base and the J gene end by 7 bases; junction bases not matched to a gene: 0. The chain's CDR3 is CASSQGDRGQPQHF. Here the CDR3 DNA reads TGTGCCAGCAGCCAAGGGGACAGGGGGCAGCCCCAGCATTTT.

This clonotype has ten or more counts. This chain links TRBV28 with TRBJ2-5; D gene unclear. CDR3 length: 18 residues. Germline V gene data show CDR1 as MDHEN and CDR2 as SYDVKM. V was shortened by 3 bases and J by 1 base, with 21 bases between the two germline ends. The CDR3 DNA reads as TGTGCCAGCAGTTTCATTAGGAAGGTGATGGTACCCCAAGAGACCCAGTACTTC. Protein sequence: CASSFIRKVMVPQETQYF.

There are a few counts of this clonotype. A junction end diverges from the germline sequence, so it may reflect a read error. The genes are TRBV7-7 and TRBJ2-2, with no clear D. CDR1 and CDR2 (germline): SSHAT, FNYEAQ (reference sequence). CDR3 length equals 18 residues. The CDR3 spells CASSFSLATAENTGELFF. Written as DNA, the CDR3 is TGTGCTAGCAGCTTTAGTCTGGCTACAGCTGAAAACACCGGGGAGCTGTTTTTT.

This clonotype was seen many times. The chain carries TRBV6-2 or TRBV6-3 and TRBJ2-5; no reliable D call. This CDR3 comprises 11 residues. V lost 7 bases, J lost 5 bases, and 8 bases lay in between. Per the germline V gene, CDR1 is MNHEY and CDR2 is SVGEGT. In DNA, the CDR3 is TGTGCCAGCACGACGTTTGAGACCCAGTACTTC. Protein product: CASTTFETQYF.

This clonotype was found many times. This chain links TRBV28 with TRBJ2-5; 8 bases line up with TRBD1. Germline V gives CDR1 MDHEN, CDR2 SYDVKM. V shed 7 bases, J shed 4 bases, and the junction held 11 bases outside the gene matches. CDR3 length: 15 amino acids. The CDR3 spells CASTPRTGIGETQYF. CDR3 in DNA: TGTGCCAGCACCCCACGGACAGGGATCGGAGAGACCCAGTACTTC.

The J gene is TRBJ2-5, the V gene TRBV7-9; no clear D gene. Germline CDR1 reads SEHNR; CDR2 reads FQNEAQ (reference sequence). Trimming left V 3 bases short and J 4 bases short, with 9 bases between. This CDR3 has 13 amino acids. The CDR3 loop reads CASSFSARETQYF. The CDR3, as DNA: TGTGCCAGCAGCTTCTCGGCTCGAGAGACCCAGTACTTC.

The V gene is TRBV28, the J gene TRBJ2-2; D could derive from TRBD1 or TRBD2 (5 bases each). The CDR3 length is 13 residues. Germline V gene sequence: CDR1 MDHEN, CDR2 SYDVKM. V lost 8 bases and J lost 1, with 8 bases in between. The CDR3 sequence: CASLGGNTGELFF. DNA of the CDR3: TGTGCCAGCCTTGGGGGGAACACCGGGGAGCTGTTTTTT.

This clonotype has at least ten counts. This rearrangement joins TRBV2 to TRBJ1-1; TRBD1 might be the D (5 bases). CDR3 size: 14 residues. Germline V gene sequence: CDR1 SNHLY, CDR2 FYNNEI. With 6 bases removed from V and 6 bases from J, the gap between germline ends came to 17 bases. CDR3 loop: CASRLVMGVAEAFF. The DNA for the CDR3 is TGTGCCAGCAGGCTAGTTATGGGGGTGGCTGAAGCTTTCTTT.

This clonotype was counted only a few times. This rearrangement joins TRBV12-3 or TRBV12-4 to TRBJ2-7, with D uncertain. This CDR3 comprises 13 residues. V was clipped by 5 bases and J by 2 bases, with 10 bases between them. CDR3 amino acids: CASSRGNTYEQYF. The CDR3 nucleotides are TGTGCCAGCAGTCGTGGAAACACCTACGAGCAGTACTTC.

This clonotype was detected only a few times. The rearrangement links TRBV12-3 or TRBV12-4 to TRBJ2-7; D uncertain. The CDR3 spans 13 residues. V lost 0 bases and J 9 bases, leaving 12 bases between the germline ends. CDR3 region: CASSLALQQAQYF. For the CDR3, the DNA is TGTGCCAGCAGTTTAGCGCTCCAGCAGGCGCAGTACTTC.

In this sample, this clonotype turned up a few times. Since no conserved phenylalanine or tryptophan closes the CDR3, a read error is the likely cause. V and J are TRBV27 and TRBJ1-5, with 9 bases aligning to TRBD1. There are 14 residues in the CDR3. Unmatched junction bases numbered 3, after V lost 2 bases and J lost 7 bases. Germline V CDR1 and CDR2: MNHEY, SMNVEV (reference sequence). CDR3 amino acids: CASSLGTGNQPQHL. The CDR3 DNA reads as TGTGCCAGCAGTTTAGGGACAGGGAACCAGCCCCAGCATTTG.